This T cell receptor beta chain stems from a study of T cells in Graves' hyperthyroidism and ophthalmopathy. General study findings and limits: A model of 13 V-J features distinguished ophthalmopathy from stable hyperthyroidism.

Hyperthyroidism had been newly diagnosed in patients aged 18 to 65, and its duration was under 2 months. Clinical symptoms, serum thyroxine, TRAb, thyroid ultrasound and orbital computed tomography informed diagnoses. Germline CDR1 reads DFQATT; CDR2 reads SNEGSKA (reference sequence). The CDR3 runs 13 residues. The trim removed 5 bases at V and 4 bases at J, leaving 5 bases unmatched. Amplified TCR beta CDR3 regions came from RNA transcripts. First-round RT-PCR with HTBI primers amplified the TCR CDR3 region. TCRdb used MiXCR to reprocess the multiplex PCR reads, holding one entry per CDR3 protein. The table lists roughly 300,000 distinct CDR3 sequences, roughly a fifth of them singletons. This clonotype showed up many times. What it binds is not known.

The clonotype comes from a woman between 50 and 59 years old with Graves' hyperthyroidism. The sequencing input was blood. The genes are TRBV20-1 and TRBJ2-5; 9 bases are shared with TRBD2. The CDR3 coding sequence is TGCAGTGCTCGTAGCGGGGGACGAGAGACCCAGTACTTC. Translation gives CSARSGGRETQYF.